This TCR beta chain originates from a study of post-analysis software for immune sequencing data. Across the study: The patients showed relapsing-remitting, secondary progressive and progressive-relapsing multiple sclerosis courses.

Study outcomes and limitations: By F measure, strong co-clustering occurred among samples prepared in the same batch. There was significantly lower normalized Chao1 diversity in multiple sclerosis patients than in controls. TRBV segments more frequent in patients than in controls numbered about five and included TRBV5-6, TRBV5-1 and TRBV20-1.

Turning to this clonotype: Its antigen is as yet unknown.

The library was made from cDNA and included unique molecular identifiers. A population of about 1 to 11 million T cells gave rise to roughly 490,000 cDNA molecules. TCRdb reprocessed the PCR reads via MiXCR and lists one record per CDR3 protein. Of around 400,000 distinct CDR3 sequences detected, less than 40% appear once; the ten largest clones hold 7.6%. The CDR3 totals 16 residues. Germline V gene lookup returns CDR1 SGHRS and CDR2 YFSETQ. J gave up 2 bases and V 2 bases, and 6 bases lay outside the gene matches. The clonotype comes from a girl under 10 years old with multiple sclerosis. Sample: blood. This chain joins TRBV5-1 and TRBJ2-5, with TRBD2 matching 10 bases. As DNA, the CDR3 is TGCGCCAGCAGCTTTGGGCTAGCGGGGGAACAAGAGACCCAGTACTTC. It yields the protein CASSFGLAGEQETQYF.